This passage covers 10 T cell receptor beta chains from one sample sequenced in a study of cytomegalovirus exposure and HLA in healthy donors. The PCR contained 60 Vbeta and 13 Jbeta primers. The method was immunoSEQ multiplex PCR; TCRdb's version includes in-frame clones alone and lacks a portion of them. The sample lists around 100,000 clones; roughly four fifths were seen once. Sample: PBMCs. Receptors were obtained from a man aged 25 to 40 in good health and CMV-seropositive.

The V and J genes are TRBV27 and TRBJ1-4; 7 positions match TRBD1. Germline assignment: CDR1 MNHEY and CDR2 SMNVEV (reference sequence). This CDR3 region has 16 residues. With 2 bases clipped from V and 7 bases from J, the junction kept 10 bases outside the gene matches. The CDR3 spells CASSLRLRGQGEKLFF. Written as DNA, the CDR3 is TGTGCCAGCAGTTTACGGCTAAGGGGGCAGGGTGAAAAACTGTTTTTT.

CDR3 DNA: TGTGCCAGCACAGGAGGACAGACGCAGTATTTT. It encodes CASTGGQTQYF. The genes are TRBV6-6 and TRBJ2-3, with a possible D match to TRBD1 (6 bases). The CDR3 runs 11 residues. Trimming took off 7 bases at V and 9 bases at J, with 11 bases between the two ends. Germline values: CDR1 MNHNY, CDR2 SVGAGI (reference sequence).

The J gene is TRBJ2-7, the V gene TRBV27; a possible D gene is TRBD2 (7 bases). Germline V lookup: CDR1 MNHEY, CDR2 SMNVEV (reference sequence). The CDR3 totals 14 residues. V lost 6 bases and J 6 bases, leaving 18 bases between the germline ends. The CDR3 here is CASSPGGRAGEQYF. CDR3 bases: TGTGCCAGCAGCCCGGGGGGCAGGGCTGGCGAGCAGTACTTC.

V usage is TRBV7-8 and J usage is TRBJ2-5; weak D call: TRBD2 (6 bases). Trimming took 4 bases from V and 4 from J, leaving 13 bases between them. The CDR3 sequence is 14 residues long. CDR1 is SGHVS and CDR2 is FQNEAQ in the germline V gene. The CDR3 region has the DNA TGTGCCAGCAGCTCGGACTATCGACGAGAGACCCAGTACTTC. Protein sequence: CASSSDYRRETQYF.

This chain joins TRBV19 and TRBJ1-1; D not certain. CDR1 LNHDA and CDR2 SQIVND come from the germline V gene (reference sequence). The CDR3 consists of 11 residues. The V and J ends lost 3 bases and 8 bases respectively, with 7 bases between them. The CDR3 sequence is CASSMSREAFF. The CDR3 coding sequence is TGTGCCAGTAGTATGAGTAGAGAAGCTTTCTTT.

The rearrangement links TRBV13 to TRBJ2-5, with TRBD2 matching 9 bases. The V gene end was trimmed by 0 bases and the J gene end by 1 base; junction bases not matched to a gene: 3. The CDR3 runs 16 residues. Looked up from germline, CDR1 is PRHDT and CDR2 is FYEKMQ (reference sequence). The CDR3 nucleotides are TGTGCCAGCAGCTTAGGACTAGCGGGCCTCCAAGAGACCCAGTACTTC. Translated, it gives CASSLGLAGLQETQYF. Supplemented by reference TRBV13 and TRBJ2-5, the full variable domain reads AAGVIQSPRHLIKEKRETATLKCYPIPRHDTVYWYQQGPGQDPQFLISFYEKMQSDKGSIPDRFSAQQFSDYHSELNMSSLELGDSALYFCASSLGLAGLQETQYFGPGTRLLVL.

The chain joins TRBV11-2 to TRBJ2-2; weak D call: TRBD2 (6 bases). Trimming shortened V by 3 bases and J by 4 bases, and 9 bases separated the two germline ends. This CDR3 contains 14 residues. Germline-derived CDR1 and CDR2 are SGHAT and FQNNGV. The CDR3 sequence: CASSFGSGTGELFF. The CDR3 DNA reads TGTGCCAGCAGCTTCGGTAGCGGCACCGGGGAGCTGTTTTTT.

J is TRBJ1-1 and V is TRBV28; maybe TRBD1 (5 bases). The germline V gene has CDR1 MDHEN and CDR2 SYDVKM. V lost 8 bases and J 3 bases, leaving 19 bases between the germline ends. This CDR3 is 15 amino acids long. The CDR3 reads CASYELSDRYTEAFF. The CDR3 DNA reads as TGTGCCAGCTACGAATTAAGTGACAGATACACTGAAGCTTTCTTT.

The rearrangement uses TRBV5-6 and TRBJ2-2, with 12 nucleotides matching TRBD1. Unmatched junction bases numbered 7, after V lost 3 bases and J lost 7 bases. Per the germline V gene, CDR1 is SGHDT and CDR2 is YYEEEE. This CDR3 region has 16 residues. In DNA, the CDR3 is TGTGCCAGCAGCTGGTCGGGACAGGGGGCCGGCGGGGAGCTGTTTTTT. Translation gives CASSWSGQGAGGELFF.

The rearrangement joins TRBV5-1 to TRBJ1-2, with 7 bases aligning to TRBD1. This CDR3 region has 15 residues. The trim removed 0 bases at V and 2 bases at J, leaving 4 bases unmatched. The germline V gene has CDR1 SGHRS and CDR2 YFSETQ. As DNA, the CDR3 is TGCGCCAGCAGCTTGGCCACGACAGGGAACTATGGCTACACCTTC. This gives the protein CASSLATTGNYGYTF.